The subject of this entry is one T cell receptor beta chain. As yet, its antigen is unknown. This sample stems from a study of CXCR3-negative and CXCR3-positive naive CD8 T cells. CDR1 SQVTM and CDR2 ANQGSEA come from the germline V gene. CDR3 length: 14 amino acids. TRB cDNA was prepared as libraries by UMI-labeled 5' RACE. TCRdb re-called the 5' RACE reads, yielding one record per CDR3 amino acid sequence without DNA. The listing contains more than 100,000 distinct CDR3 sequences. General observations from the study: CXCR3-positive naive cells carried more hydrophobic TRB CDR3s than CXCR3-negative naive cells did.

The rearrangement uses TRBV29-1 and TRBJ2-6; the TCRdb D gene call, TRBD1, has no DNA to confirm it. This clonotype was obtained from a human donor in good health. Some clones in this sample may be carry-over from other donors' samples. The sequenced material came from naive CXCR3+ CD8+ T cells from blood. The subset was: CD45RO-CCR7+CD27+CD95- naive CD8+ T cells expressing CXCR3 (TNR3+). The CDR3 region is CRDTLGGGANVLTF.